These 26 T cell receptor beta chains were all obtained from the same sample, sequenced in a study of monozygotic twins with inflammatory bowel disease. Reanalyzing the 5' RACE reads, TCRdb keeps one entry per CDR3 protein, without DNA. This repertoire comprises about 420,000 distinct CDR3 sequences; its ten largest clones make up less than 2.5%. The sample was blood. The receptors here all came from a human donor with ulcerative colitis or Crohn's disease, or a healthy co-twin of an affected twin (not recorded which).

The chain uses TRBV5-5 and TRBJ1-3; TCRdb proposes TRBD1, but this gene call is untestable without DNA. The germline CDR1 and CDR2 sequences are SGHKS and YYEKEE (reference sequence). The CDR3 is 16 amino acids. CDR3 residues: CASSLATRAGGNTIYF.

CDR3 loop: CASNQGANTGELFF. This rearrangement joins TRBV6-6 to TRBJ2-2; TCRdb calls TRBD1, which cannot be checked without DNA. There are 14 residues in the CDR3. Germline V CDR1 and CDR2: MNHNY, SVGAGI (reference sequence).

CDR3 protein: CASSIVGLETQYF. The chain is built from TRBV19 and TRBJ2-5. The CDR3 totals 13 residues. Germline CDR1 reads LNHDA; CDR2 reads SQIVND (reference sequence).

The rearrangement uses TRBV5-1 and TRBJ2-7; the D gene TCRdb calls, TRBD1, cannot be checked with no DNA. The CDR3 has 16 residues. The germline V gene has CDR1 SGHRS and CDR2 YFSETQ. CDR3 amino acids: CASSLDRTEFTYEQYF. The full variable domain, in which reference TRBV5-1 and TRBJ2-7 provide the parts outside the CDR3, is KAGVTQTPRYLIKTRGQQVTLSCSPISGHRSVSWYQQTPGQGLQFLFEYFSETQRNKGNFPGRFSGRQFSNSRSEMNVSTLELGDSALYLCASSLDRTEFTYEQYFGPGTRLTVT.

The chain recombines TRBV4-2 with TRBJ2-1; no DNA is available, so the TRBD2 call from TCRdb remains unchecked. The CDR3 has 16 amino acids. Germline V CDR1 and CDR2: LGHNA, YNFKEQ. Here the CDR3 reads CASSPGGSGGYNEQFF.

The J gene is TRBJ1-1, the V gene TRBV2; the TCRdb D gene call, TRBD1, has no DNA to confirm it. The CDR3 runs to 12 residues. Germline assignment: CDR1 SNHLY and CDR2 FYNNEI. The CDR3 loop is CASSNTGAEAFF. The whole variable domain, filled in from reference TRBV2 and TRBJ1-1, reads EPEVTQTPSHQVTQMGQEVILRCVPISNHLYFYWYRQILGQKVEFLVSFYNNEISEKSEIFDDQFSVERPDGSNFTLKIRSTKLEDSAMYFCASSNTGAEAFFGQGTRLTVV.

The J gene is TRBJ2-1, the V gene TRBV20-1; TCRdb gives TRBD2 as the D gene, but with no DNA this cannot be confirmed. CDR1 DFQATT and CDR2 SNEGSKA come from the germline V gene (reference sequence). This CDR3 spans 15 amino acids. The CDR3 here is CSATRLAGRGDEQFF.

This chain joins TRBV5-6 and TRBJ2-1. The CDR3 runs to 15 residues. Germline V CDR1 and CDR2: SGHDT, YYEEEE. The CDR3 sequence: CASSLLRSAYNEQFF.

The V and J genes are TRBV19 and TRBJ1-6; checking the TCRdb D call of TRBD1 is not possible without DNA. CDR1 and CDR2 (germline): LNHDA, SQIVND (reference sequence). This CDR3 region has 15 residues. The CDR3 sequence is CASSITGGYNSPLHF.

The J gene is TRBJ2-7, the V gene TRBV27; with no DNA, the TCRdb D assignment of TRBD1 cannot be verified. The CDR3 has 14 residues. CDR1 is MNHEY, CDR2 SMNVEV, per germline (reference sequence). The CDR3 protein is CASSLDRGFNEQYF.

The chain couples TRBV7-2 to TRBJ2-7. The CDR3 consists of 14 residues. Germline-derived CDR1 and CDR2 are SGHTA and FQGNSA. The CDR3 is CASSPNWFVYEQYF.

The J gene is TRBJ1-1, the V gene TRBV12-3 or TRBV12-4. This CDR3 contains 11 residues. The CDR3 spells CASIIGTEAFF.

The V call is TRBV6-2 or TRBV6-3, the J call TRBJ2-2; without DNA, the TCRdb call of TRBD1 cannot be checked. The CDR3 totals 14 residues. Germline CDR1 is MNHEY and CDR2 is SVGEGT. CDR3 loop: CASKGEANTGELFF.

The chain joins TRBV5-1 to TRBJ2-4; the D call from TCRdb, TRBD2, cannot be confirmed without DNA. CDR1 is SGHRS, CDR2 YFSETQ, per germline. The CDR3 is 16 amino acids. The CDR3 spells CASSLASGDAKNMQYF.

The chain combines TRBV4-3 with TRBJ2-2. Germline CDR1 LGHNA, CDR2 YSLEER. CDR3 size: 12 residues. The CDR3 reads CASSRITGKLFF.

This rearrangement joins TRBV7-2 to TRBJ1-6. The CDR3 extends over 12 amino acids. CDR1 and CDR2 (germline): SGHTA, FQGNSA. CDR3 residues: CASSLDQAALHF.

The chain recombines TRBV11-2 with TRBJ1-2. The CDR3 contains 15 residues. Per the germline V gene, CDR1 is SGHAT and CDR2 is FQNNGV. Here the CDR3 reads CASSNEGSSNYGYTF. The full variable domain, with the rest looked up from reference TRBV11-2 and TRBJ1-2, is EAGVAQSPRYKIIEKRQSVAFWCNPISGHATLYWYQQILGQGPKLLIQFQNNGVVDDSQLPKDRFSAERLKGVDSTLKIQPAKLEDSAVYLCASSNEGSSNYGYTFGSGTRLTVV.

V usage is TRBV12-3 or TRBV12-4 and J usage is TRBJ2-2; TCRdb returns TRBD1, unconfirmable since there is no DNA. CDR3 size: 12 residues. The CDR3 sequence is CASETGDGELFF.

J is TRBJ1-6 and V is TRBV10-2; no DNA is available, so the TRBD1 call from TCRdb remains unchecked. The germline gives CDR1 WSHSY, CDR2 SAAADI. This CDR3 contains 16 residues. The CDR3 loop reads CASSKAQGYRDSPLHF.

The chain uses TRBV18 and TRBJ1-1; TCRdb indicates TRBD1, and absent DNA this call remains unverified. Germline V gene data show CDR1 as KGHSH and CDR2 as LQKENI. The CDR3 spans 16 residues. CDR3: CASSPLLTGMNTEAFF.

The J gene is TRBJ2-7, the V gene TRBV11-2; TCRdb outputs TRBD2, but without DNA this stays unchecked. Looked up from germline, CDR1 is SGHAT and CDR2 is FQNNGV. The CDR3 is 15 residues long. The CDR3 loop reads CASSLYSGGSYEQYF.

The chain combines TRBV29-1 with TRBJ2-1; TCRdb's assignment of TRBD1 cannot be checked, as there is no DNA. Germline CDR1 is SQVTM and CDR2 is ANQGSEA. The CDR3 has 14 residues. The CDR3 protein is CSVGNRDGRNEQFF.

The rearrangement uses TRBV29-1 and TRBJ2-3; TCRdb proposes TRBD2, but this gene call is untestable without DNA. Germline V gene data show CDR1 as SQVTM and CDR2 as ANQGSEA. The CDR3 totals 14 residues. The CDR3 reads CSVAPSGGVDTQYF.

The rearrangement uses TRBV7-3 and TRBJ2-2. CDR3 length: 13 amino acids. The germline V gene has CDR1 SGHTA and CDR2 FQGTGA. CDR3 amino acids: CASRASSTGELFF.

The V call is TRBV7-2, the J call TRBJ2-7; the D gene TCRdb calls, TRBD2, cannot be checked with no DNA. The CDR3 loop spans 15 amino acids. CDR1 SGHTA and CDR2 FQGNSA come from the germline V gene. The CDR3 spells CASSPTSGGAPEQYF.

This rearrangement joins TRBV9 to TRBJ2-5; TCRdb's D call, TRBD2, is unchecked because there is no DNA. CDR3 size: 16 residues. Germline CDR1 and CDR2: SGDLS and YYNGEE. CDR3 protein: CASSATPSGRQETQYF.